This T cell receptor (beta chain) was sequenced in a study of blood T cell repertoires in COVID-19. As for the study in general: Researchers got acute and convalescent COVID-19 samples from the United States, Italy and Spain. PBMCs, B-cell-depleted T cells, or T cells provided the cDNA or gDNA that made up the material.

The germline V gene encodes CDR1 LNHDA and CDR2 SQIVND (reference sequence). The CDR3 is made up of 16 amino acids. J lost 6 bases, V lost 6 bases, and 9 bases had no gene match. Using immunoSEQ multiplex PCR, the repertoire was profiled, and TCRdb retains in-frame clones only, with some absent. The sample has roughly 130,000 clones, 80% to 85% seen once. This clone showed up just once. The chain carries TRBV19 and TRBJ2-3, with 13 positions matching TRBD2. The sequence derives from a young woman who had recovered from COVID-19. The specimen sequenced was peripheral blood. As DNA, the CDR3 is TGTGCCAGTAGACCCTCCGAGACTAGCGGGAGGGATACGCAGTATTTT. Translation: CASRPSETSGRDTQYF.